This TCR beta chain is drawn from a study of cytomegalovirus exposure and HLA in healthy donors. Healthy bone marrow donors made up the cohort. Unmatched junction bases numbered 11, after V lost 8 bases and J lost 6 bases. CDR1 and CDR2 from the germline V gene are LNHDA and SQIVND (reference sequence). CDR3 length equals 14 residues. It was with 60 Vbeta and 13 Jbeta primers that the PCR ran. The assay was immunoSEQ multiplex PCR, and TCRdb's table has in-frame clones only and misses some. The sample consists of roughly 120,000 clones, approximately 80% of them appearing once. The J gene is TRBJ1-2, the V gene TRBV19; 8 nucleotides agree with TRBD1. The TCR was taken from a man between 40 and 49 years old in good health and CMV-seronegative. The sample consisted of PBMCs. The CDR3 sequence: CASLRQGAADGYTF. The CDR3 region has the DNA TGTGCCAGTCTTCGGCAGGGGGCAGCGGATGGCTACACCTTC.